Presented here are 12 T cell receptor beta chains from one specimen sequenced in a study of blood T cell repertoires in COVID-19. TCRdb's table, derived via immunoSEQ multiplex PCR, lists solely in-frame clones and lacks some. The sample contains more than 25,000 clones, 80% to 90% of which appear only once. The specimen sequenced was peripheral blood. All receptors derive from a woman of 80 years or more with COVID-19, enrolled during active disease.

The chain employs TRBV24-1 and TRBJ2-5; 9 bases are shared with TRBD1. Germline CDR1 reads KGHDR; CDR2 reads SFDVKD. The trim removed 5 bases at V and 2 bases at J, leaving 5 bases unmatched. This CDR3 is 15 amino acids long. The CDR3 DNA reads as TGTGCCACCAGTGGGACAGGGGCATGTCAAGAGACCCAGTACTTC. This translates into CATSGTGACQETQYF.

The chain recombines TRBV6-5 with TRBJ2-5, with TRBD2 as a possible D gene (6 bases). Germline CDR1 is MNHEY and CDR2 is SVGAGI. V was trimmed by 5 bases and J by 0 bases, leaving 7 bases between them. The CDR3 has 13 residues. For the CDR3, the DNA is TGTGCCAGCAGTCCGGGGGACCAAGAGACCCAGTACTTC. Translating it yields CASSPGDQETQYF.

The V and J genes are TRBV14 and TRBJ1-6; a possible D gene is TRBD1 (5 bases). This CDR3 spans 13 amino acids. CDR1 and CDR2 from the germline V gene are SGHDN and FVKESK. V lost 5 bases and J lost 10, with 12 bases in between. The CDR3 protein is CASSWGEISPLHF. CDR3 sequence (DNA): TGTGCCAGCAGCTGGGGGGAGATCTCACCCCTCCACTTT.

The chain employs TRBV4-2 and TRBJ2-7; 8 bases match TRBD1. CDR3 length equals 13 residues. V shed 4 bases, J shed 5 bases, and the junction held 4 bases outside the gene matches. Per the germline V gene, CDR1 is LGHNA and CDR2 is YNFKEQ. This chain's CDR3 is CASSPTDRDEQYF. Written as DNA, the CDR3 is TGTGCCAGCAGCCCTACGGACAGGGACGAGCAGTACTTC.

This clone was observed a few times. The V call is TRBV7-9, the J call TRBJ1-4; possibly TRBD1 for D (6 bases). V lost 3 bases to trimming and J lost 0 bases, with 8 bases between them. CDR3 length: 15 residues. Per germline, CDR1 SEHNR and CDR2 FQNEAQ (reference sequence). CDR3 sequence (DNA): TGTGCCAGCAGCTTGGACAGACCAACTAATGAAAAACTGTTTTTT. Its translation: CASSLDRPTNEKLFF.

This chain connects TRBV20-1 to TRBJ2-7; possibly TRBD1 for D (5 bases). Germline V CDR1 and CDR2: DFQATT, SNEGSKA (reference sequence). The CDR3 contains 15 residues. V shed 3 bases and J shed 1 base, with 16 bases lying between them. The CDR3, as DNA: TGCAGTGCTAGTTCTCTGGGGCTGGGGTCCTACGAGCAGTACTTC. As protein: CSASSLGLGSYEQYF.

V usage is TRBV15 and J usage is TRBJ2-3; tentative D call: TRBD2 (5 bases). Germline V gene sequence: CDR1 LNHNV, CDR2 YYDKDF (reference sequence). The V and J ends lost 5 bases and 4 bases respectively, with 19 bases between them. The CDR3 consists of 16 residues. CDR3 protein: CATSGRGLENADTQYF. For the CDR3, the DNA is TGTGCCACCAGCGGCCGAGGGCTAGAAAATGCAGATACGCAGTATTTT.

V is TRBV3-1 (or the pseudogene TRBV3-2) and J is TRBJ2-4, with 9 bases fitting TRBD1. Germline V gives CDR1 LGHDT, CDR2 YNNKEL (reference sequence). The V and J ends lost 4 bases and 12 bases, in that order; junction bases with no gene match: 19. There are 17 residues in the CDR3. Here the CDR3 DNA reads TGTGCCAGCAGCCCCACGGGCCCGGGACAGGGTCGTCGGCCTCAGTACTTC. Residues: CASSPTGPGQGRRPQYF.

The chain has TRBV3-1 (or the pseudogene TRBV3-2) and TRBJ2-3; 8 positions agree with TRBD2. Germline V lookup: CDR1 LGHDT, CDR2 YNNKEL (reference sequence). After removal of 2 bases from V and 4 bases from J, the junction contained 2 bases not matched to a gene. The CDR3 loop spans 14 amino acids. CDR3 nucleotide sequence: TGTGCCAGCAGCCAACGGGGGGGGCCAGATACGCAGTATTTT. This codes for CASSQRGGPDTQYF.

The chain is built from TRBV5-4 and TRBJ2-2; D is possibly TRBD1 (5 bases). V lost 4 bases to trimming and J lost 1 base, with 8 bases between them. The CDR3 is made up of 14 amino acids. Germline lookup yields CDR1 SGHNT and CDR2 YYREEE (reference sequence). CDR3 sequence: CASSDGQNTGELFF. As DNA, the CDR3 is TGTGCCAGCAGCGACGGACAGAACACCGGGGAGCTGTTTTTT. The full variable domain, rest sourced from reference TRBV5-4 and TRBJ2-2, is ETGVTQSPTHLIKTRGQQVTLRCSSQSGHNTVSWYQQALGQGPQFIFQYYREEENGRGNFPPRFSGLQFPNYSSELNVNALELDDSALYLCASSDGQNTGELFFGEGSRLTVL.

CDR3 in amino acids: CSASRDRIKNTEAFF. For the CDR3, the DNA is TGCAGTGCTAGTAGGGACAGGATTAAGAACACTGAAGCTTTCTTT. This rearrangement joins TRBV20-1 to TRBJ1-1; 8 bases align to TRBD1. Trimming took 3 bases from V and 1 from J; bases not matched to a gene: 7. Germline CDR1 and CDR2: DFQATT and SNEGSKA (reference sequence). This CDR3 spans 15 amino acids.

This sequence joins TRBV15 and TRBJ2-7; TRBD1 matches 9 bases. Germline V gene lookup returns CDR1 LNHNV and CDR2 YYDKDF (reference sequence). The V and J ends lost 3 bases and 0 bases, in that order; junction bases with no gene match: 3. CDR3 length equals 15 residues. The CDR3, as DNA: TGTGCCACCAGCAGGCAGGACAGGGGCTCCTACGAGCAGTACTTC. It is translated as CATSRQDRGSYEQYF.